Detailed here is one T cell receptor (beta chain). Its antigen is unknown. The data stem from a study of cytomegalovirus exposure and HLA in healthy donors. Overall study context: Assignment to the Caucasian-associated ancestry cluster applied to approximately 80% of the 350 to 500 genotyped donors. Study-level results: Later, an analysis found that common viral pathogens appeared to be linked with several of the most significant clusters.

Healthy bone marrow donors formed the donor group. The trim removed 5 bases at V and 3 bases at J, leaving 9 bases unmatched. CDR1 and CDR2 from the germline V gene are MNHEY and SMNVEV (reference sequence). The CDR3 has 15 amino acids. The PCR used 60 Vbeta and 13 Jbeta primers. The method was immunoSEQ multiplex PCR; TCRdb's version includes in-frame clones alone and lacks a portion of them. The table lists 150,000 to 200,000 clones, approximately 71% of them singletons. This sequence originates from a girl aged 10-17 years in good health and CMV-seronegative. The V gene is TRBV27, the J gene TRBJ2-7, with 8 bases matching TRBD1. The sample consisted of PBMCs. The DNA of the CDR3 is TGTGCCAGCAGTCCCGATGGACAGGGCAACTACGAGCAGTACTTC. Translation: CASSPDGQGNYEQYF.